The 6 T cell receptor beta chains below come from one sample, sequenced in a study of Ad26.COV2.S vaccination and SARS-CoV-2 variants. The treatment denotes: around 19 received Ad26.COV2.S at low or high dose, single or two shots; 5 received placebo; per-sample allocation not given. The investigators took samples on day 63 after the first vaccine or placebo injection. Assay: immunoSEQ multiplex PCR; the TCRdb copy retains only in-frame clones and omits some. Found here are over 200,000 clones, 85% to 90% of them singletons; the top ten hold around 11%. The material was peripheral blood, obtained in a trial of Ad26.COV2.S vaccine versus placebo. The source of these receptors is a person aged 18 to 59 who received the Ad26.COV2.S COVID-19 vaccine or a placebo.

The rearrangement joins TRBV5-5 to TRBJ2-3; 8 bases line up with TRBD2. CDR3 length: 17 residues. The J segment lost 3 bases and the V segment lost 4 bases, leaving 13 bases of the junction unmatched. Germline V gene lookup returns CDR1 SGHKS and CDR2 YYEKEE (reference sequence). For the CDR3, the DNA is TGTGCCAGCAGCCCAATCGCGGGGGGAGGATGGACAGATACGCAGTATTTT. It yields the protein CASSPIAGGGWTDTQYF.

J is TRBJ2-5 and V is TRBV5-4; TRBD1 agrees at 8 bases. The germline V gene encodes CDR1 SGHNT and CDR2 YYREEE (reference sequence). V shed 4 bases and J 4 bases; nucleotides not matched to a gene: 6. The CDR3 loop spans 14 amino acids. The chain's CDR3 is CASSLTGAGETQYF. DNA for the CDR3: TGTGCCAGCAGCCTGACAGGGGCGGGAGAGACCCAGTACTTC.

J is TRBJ1-6 and V is TRBV7-2; no clear D gene. This CDR3 contains 15 residues. In germline, CDR1 is SGHTA, CDR2 FQGNSA. The V end lost 3 bases, the J end lost 5 bases, and 11 bases lay between the germline ends. CDR3 residues: CASSFALGNNSPLHF. The CDR3, as DNA: TGTGCCAGCAGCTTTGCCCTGGGTAATAATTCACCCCTCCACTTT.

Of note for this clone: Germline and junction disagree at one end, which may indicate a read error. Other DNA sequences within the sample encode an identical CDR3. The chain combines TRBV28 with TRBJ2-2, with a weak D call TRBD2 (7 bases). Germline V gives CDR1 MDHEN, CDR2 SYDVKM. The CDR3 is 13 amino acids. CDR3 protein: CASRGGDTGELFF. The CDR3, as DNA: TGTGCCAGCAGAGGGGGGGACACTGGGGAGCTGTTTTTT. Using reference TRBV28 and TRBJ2-2 for the parts outside the CDR3, the full variable domain is DVKVTQSSRYLVKRTGEKVFLECVQDMDHENMFWYRQDPGLGLRLIYFSYDVKMKEKGDIPEGYSVSREKKERFSLILESASTNQTSMYLCASRGGDTGELFFGEGSRLTVL.

The rearrangement uses TRBV19 and TRBJ1-2; no firm D call. The V gene lost 7 bases and the J gene lost 7 bases, with 16 bases spanning the gap. CDR1 is LNHDA and CDR2 is SQIVND in the germline V gene (reference sequence). CDR3 length: 13 amino acids. CDR3 nucleotide sequence: TGTGCCAGTATTGGCCTGAGGGTAGGTGGCTACACCTTC. It encodes CASIGLRVGGYTF.

The rearrangement links TRBV4-1 to TRBJ2-7, with 7 nucleotides matching TRBD1. V lost 4 bases, J lost 2 bases, and 11 bases stayed unmatched. Looked up from germline, CDR1 is MGHRA and CDR2 is YSYEKL. The CDR3 extends over 16 amino acids. CDR3 sequence: CASSRLYETGTYEQYF. In nucleotides, the CDR3 is TGCGCCAGCAGCCGGCTGTATGAGACAGGGACCTACGAGCAGTACTTC.